This T cell receptor beta chain is drawn from a study of cytomegalovirus exposure and HLA in healthy donors. Across the study: HLA-typed donors were the source of 80 million to 90 million unique TCRs, which an early data release held. Study results and caveats: Serostatus for CMV was the only available immune exposure information.

About this clone: The antigen is unknown.

PCR was performed using 60 Vbeta and 13 Jbeta primers. This table comes from immunoSEQ multiplex PCR, and its TCRdb copy is limited to in-frame clones, with some not included. The table lists 150,000 to 200,000 clones. Trimming stripped 5 bases from V and 0 bases from J, with 10 bases between. The CDR3 has 14 residues. CDR1 and CDR2 (germline): SGHDN, FVKESK. The sample comprised PBMCs. The receptor was derived from a man aged 25 to 45 in good health and CMV-seronegative. The chain joins TRBV14 to TRBJ1-1, with D unclear. The CDR3 here is CASSFRRLNTEAFF. DNA of the CDR3: TGTGCCAGCAGCTTCAGGCGTTTGAACACTGAAGCTTTCTTT. Complete variable domain (other parts from reference TRBV14 and TRBJ1-1): EAGVTQFPSHSVIEKGQTVTLRCDPISGHDNLYWYRRVMGKEIKFLLHFVKESKQDESGMPNNRFLAERTGGTYSTLKVQPAELEDSGVYFCASSFRRLNTEAFFGQGTRLTVV.